This TCR beta chain was documented in a study of spatial heterogeneity in lung cancer. Whole-study context: Consistently, beta-chain sequences turned up in larger numbers than alpha-chain sequences did.

There are a few counts of this clonotype. Using its own MiXCR run on the 5' RACE reads, TCRdb lists one record per CDR3 protein. The data hold tens of thousands of distinct CDR3 sequences, with over 6% observed a single time. Time point noted: sample taken at primary tumor resection. Researchers sequenced whole RNA taken from tumor, nontumor lung or frozen PBMC without sorting. Trimming left V 1 base short and J 4 bases short, with 6 bases between. CDR3 length: 13 residues. Germline CDR1 and CDR2: SEHNR and FQNEAQ (reference sequence). The sequences come from PBMCs, collected at surgery. The clonotype was recovered from a male donor with early-stage non-small cell lung cancer. The chain links TRBV7-9 to TRBJ2-3; D remains ambiguous. CDR3 DNA sequence: TGTGCCAGCAGCTTAGTATTTGCAGATACGCAGTATTTT. Its translation is CASSLVFADTQYF.